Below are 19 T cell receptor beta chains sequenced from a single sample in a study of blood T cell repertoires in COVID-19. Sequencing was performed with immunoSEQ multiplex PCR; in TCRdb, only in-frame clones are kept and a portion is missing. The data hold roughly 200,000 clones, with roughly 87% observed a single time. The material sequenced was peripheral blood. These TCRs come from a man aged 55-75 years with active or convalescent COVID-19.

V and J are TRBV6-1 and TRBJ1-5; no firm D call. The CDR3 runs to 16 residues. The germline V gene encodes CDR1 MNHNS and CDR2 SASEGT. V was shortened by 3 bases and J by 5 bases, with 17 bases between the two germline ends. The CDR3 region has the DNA TGTGCCAGCAGTGAGGGCGTCCGGGGAGGGCATCAGCCCCAGCATTTT. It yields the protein CASSEGVRGGHQPQHF.

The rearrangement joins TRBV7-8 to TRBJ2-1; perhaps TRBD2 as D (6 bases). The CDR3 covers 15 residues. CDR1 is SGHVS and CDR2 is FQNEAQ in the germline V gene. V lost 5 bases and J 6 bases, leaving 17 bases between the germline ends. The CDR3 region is CASSPLAVSSNEQFF. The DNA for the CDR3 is TGTGCCAGCAGCCCTTTAGCGGTCTCTTCCAATGAGCAGTTCTTC.

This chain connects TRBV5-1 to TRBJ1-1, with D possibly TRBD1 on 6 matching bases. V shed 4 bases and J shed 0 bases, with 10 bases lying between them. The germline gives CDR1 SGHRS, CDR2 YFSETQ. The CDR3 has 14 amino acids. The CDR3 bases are TGCGCCAGCAGCCCGGGGGGCGTGAACACTGAAGCTTTCTTT. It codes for CASSPGGVNTEAFF.

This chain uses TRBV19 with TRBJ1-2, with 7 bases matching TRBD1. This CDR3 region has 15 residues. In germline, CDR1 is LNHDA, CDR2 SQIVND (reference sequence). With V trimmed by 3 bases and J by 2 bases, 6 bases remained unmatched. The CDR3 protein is CASSMWLTGNYGYTF. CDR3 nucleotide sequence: TGTGCCAGTAGTATGTGGCTGACAGGGAACTATGGCTACACCTTC.

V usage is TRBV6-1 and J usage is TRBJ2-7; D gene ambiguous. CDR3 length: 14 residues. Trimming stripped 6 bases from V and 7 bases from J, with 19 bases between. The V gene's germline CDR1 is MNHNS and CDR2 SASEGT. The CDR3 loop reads CASRSPSGSLEQYF. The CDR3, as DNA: TGTGCCAGCAGATCGCCTTCCGGTAGTCTTGAGCAGTACTTC.

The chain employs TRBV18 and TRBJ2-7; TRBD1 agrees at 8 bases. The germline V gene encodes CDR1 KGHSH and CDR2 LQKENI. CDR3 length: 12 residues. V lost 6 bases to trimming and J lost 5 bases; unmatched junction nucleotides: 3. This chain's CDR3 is CASSDRVHEQYF. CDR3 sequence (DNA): TGTGCCAGCTCGGACAGGGTCCACGAGCAGTACTTC.

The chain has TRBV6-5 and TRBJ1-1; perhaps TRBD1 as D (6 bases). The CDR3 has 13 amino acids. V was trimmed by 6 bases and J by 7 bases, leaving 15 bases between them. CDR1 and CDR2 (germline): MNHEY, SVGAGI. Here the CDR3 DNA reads TGTGCCAGCAGAACCACAGGGTTCGGTGAAGCTTTCTTT. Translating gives CASRTTGFGEAFF.

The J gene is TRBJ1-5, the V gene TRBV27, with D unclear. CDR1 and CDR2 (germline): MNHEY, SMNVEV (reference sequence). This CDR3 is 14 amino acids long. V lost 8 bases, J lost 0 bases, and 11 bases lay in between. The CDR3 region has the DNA TGTGCCAGCCCGAGAATTTATAGCAATCAGCCCCAGCATTTT. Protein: CASPRIYSNQPQHF.

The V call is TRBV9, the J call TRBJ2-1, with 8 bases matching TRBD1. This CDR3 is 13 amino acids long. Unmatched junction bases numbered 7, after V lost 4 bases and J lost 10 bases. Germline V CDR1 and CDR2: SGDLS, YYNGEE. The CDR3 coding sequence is TGTGCCAGCAGCCCTTCAGGACAGGGCGAGCAGTTCTTC. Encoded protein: CASSPSGQGEQFF.

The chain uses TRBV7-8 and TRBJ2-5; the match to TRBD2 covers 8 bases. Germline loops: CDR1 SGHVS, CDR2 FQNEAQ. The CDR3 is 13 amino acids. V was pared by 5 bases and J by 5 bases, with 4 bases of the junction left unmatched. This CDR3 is CASSPIAGETQYF. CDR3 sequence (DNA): TGTGCCAGCAGCCCCATAGCGGGGGAGACCCAGTACTTC.

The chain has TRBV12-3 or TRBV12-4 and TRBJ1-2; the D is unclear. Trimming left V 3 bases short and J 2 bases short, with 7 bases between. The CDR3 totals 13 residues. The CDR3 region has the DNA TGTGCCAGCAGTTTCATAGCAAACTATGGCTACACCTTC. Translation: CASSFIANYGYTF.

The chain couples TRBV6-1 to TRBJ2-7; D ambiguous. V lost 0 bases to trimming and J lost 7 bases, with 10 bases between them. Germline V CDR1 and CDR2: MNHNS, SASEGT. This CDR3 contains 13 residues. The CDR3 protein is CASSEAAVREQYF. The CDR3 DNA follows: TGTGCCAGCAGTGAAGCGGCCGTAAGAGAGCAGTACTTC.

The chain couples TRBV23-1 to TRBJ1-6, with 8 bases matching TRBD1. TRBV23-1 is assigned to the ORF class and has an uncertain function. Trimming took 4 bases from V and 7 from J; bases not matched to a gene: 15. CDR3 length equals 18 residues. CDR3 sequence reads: CASSLLNPGQAGNSPLHF. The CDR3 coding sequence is TGCGCCAGCAGTCTTCTAAACCCGGGACAGGCCGGGAATTCACCCCTCCACTTT.

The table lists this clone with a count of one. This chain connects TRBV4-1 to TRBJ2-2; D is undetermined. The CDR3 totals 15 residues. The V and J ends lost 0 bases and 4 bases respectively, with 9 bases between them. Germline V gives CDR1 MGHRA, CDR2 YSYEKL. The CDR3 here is CASSQEGRSTGELFF. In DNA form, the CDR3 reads TGCGCCAGCAGCCAAGAGGGCAGGTCCACCGGGGAGCTGTTTTTT.

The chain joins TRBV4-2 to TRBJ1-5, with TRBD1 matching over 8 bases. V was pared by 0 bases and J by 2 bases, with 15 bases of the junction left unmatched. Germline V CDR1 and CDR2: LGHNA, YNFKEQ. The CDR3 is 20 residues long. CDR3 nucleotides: TGTGCCAGCAGCCAAGAAATCAGGGGGCAGGGGGCTTATGGCAATCAGCCCCAGCATTTT. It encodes CASSQEIRGQGAYGNQPQHF.

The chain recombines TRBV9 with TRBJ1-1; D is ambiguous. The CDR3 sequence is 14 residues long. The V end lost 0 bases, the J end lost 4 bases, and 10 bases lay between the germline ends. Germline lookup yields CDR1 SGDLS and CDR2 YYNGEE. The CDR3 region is CASSVAPESTEAFF. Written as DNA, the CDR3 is TGTGCCAGCAGCGTAGCGCCAGAAAGCACTGAAGCTTTCTTT. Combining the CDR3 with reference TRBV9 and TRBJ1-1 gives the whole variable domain DSGVTQTPKHLITATGQRVTLRCSPRSGDLSVYWYQQSLDQGLQFLIQYYNGEERAKGNILERFSAQQFPDLHSELNLSSLELGDSALYFCASSVAPESTEAFFGQGTRLTVV.

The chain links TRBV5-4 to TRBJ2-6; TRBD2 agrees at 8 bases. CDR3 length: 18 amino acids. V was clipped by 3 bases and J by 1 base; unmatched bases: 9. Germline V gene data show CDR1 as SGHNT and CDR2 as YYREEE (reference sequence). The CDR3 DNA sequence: TGTGCCAGCAGCTCGGGGGGGACGCCAAGTTCTGGGGCCAACGTCCTGACTTTC. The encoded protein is CASSSGGTPSSGANVLTF. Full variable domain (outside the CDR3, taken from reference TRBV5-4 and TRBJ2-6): ETGVTQSPTHLIKTRGQQVTLRCSSQSGHNTVSWYQQALGQGPQFIFQYYREEENGRGNFPPRFSGLQFPNYSSELNVNALELDDSALYLCASSSGGTPSSGANVLTFGAGSRLTVL.

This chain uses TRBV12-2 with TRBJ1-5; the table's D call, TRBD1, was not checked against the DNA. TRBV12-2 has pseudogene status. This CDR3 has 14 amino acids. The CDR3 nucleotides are TGTGCAAGTCGCTTGAAACTCCTAGGGGAACCCCAGCATTTT. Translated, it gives CASRLKLLGEPQHF.

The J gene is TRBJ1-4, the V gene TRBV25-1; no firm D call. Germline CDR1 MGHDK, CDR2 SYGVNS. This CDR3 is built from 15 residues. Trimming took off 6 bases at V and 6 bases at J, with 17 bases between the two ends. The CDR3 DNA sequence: TGTGCCAGCAGCCGCCCGCAATCAGCGGATGAAAAACTGTTTTTT. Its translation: CASSRPQSADEKLFF.